This T cell receptor (beta chain) was captured in a study of human versus mouse CDR3 diversity and MHC coevolution (dated by TCRdb to 2017 to 2019). In the study overall: According to reports, the immunoSEQ assay detects one in 200,000 T cells and minimizes multiplex PCR amplification bias. Three healthy volunteer blood donors made up the human cohort, with one aged 30 to 40, one aged 40 to 50 and one aged 60 to 70 at collection. Across mouse and human samples, the number of valid reads per sample ranged from about 0.6 x 10^7 to 1.8 x 10^7. As a reference point for TCR selection on multiple MHC II alleles, the study used human naive CD4 T cell repertoires and compared them against human-TCR-locus transgenic mice that have a single MHC II.

Genomic DNA was extracted from the sorted cells using the QIAGEN blood and tissue kit and was quantified on a NanoDrop 1000. Deep sequencing and quantification of TCR alpha and beta chains were performed on the immunoSEQ platform by multiplex PCR of genomic DNA. The source study handled its data this way. IMGT gene and region definitions were used for annotation of the TCR sequences. Out-of-frame rearrangements served as a stand-in for the preselection repertoire and were compared with in-frame clonotypes. To estimate repertoire size, the study used the iCHAO1 estimator that comes with the immunoSEQ platform. A Gini index, which is based on the Lorenz curve, was applied to in-frame amino acid clonotypes to measure clonal inequality. Shared clonotypes were counted with the intersect function of the R package tcR, and similarity was scored with the Jaccard index. V, J and V-J usage frequencies went into a principal component analysis run with the R prcomp function, with no normalization applied. TCRdb retrieved this table from immuneACCESS and kept in-frame rearrangements only. Not all clones are present; in checked studies, unresolved V genes account for under half, and no reason is known for the remainder. The V and J calls and the clone size are those of that table, but D and trimming were determined from the DNA. For this sample there are 75,000 to 90,000 clones; around 93% appear just once. In total, the top ten clones hold more than 1.1% of the sample.

Fluorescence-activated cell sorting was used to isolate naive CD4 T cells, defined as CD45RO-negative and CD62L-positive, from PBMCs. From each donor, around 50 ml of fresh peripheral blood was taken, and Ficoll density centrifugation was then used to isolate PBMCs. Cells were sorted on a FACSAria III instrument, and every sample had a purity above 85%. Paper-wide results and their limitations: The largest TCR beta repertoire according to iCHAO1 estimates belonged to humans, at 1.5 million to 2 million clonotypes, a result attributed likely to selection by multiple MHC II molecules. Because human T cells were selected on roughly six MHC II alleles, repertoire diversity in humans and mice was not considered directly comparable. Among all compared groups, two of the three human donors had the lowest clonal inequality scores. On average, more CDR3 deletions and insertions were observed in humans than in mice, indicating greater exonuclease and TdT activity.

About this clone itself: It lacks a known antigen. Base qualities are not provided; no much larger clone lies one nucleotide away.

This TCR derives from a person between 25 and 69 years old in good health. Sequencing was performed on naive CD4+ T cells from blood. In light of the paper, this sample's cell subset or site label describes: CD45RO-negative CD62L-positive naive CD4 T cells.

The nucleotide sequence is given as TGTGCCAGCAGCGTATCGGACAGCCCCTACGAGCAGTACTTC. The resulting protein is CASSVSDSPYEQYF. The rearranged segments are TRBV9 and TRBJ2-7; 6 matching bases give a weak D call of TRBD1. The CDR3 starts with the cysteine, ends with the phenylalanine, and has 14 residues. Only the CDR3 DNA stays, 42 bases, in frame from base 1. Based on the germline V gene, the CDR1 and CDR2 sequences are SGDLS and YYNGEE. V is clipped by 1 base and J by 2 bases, and the sequence between their germline boundaries is 10 bases long.